This T cell receptor beta chain came from a study of T cell responses to AZD1222 COVID-19 vaccine. The CDR3 runs to 13 residues. Trimming removed 3 bases from V and 2 bases from J, with 7 bases in between. Germline V gene data show CDR1 as SGDLS and CDR2 as YYNGEE. Repertoires were generated with immunoSEQ multiplex PCR, while TCRdb's copy carries only in-frame clones and drops some. The sample has 110,000 or so clones, around 87% seen once. The V call is TRBV9, the J call TRBJ2-3; weak D call: TRBD2 (6 bases). The TCR comes from an adult who received the AZD1222 COVID-19 vaccine. The sequencing used peripheral blood, collected 28 days after the second AZD1222 dose. The CDR3 sequence: CASSAGVTDTQYF. DNA of the CDR3: TGTGCCAGCAGCGCGGGGGTCACAGATACGCAGTATTTT.